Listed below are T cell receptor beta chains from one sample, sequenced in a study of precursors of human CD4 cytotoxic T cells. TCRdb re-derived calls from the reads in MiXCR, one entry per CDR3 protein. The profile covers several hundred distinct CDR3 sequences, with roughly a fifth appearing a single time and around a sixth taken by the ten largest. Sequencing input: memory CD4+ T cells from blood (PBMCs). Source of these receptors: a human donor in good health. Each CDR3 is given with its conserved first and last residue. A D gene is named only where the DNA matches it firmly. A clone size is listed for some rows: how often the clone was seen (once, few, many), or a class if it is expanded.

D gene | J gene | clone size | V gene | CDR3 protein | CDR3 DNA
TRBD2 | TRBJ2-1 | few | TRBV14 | CASSQDRLAGGHEQFF | TGTGCCAGCAGCCAAGATCGACTAGCGGGAGGGCATGAGCAGTTCTTC
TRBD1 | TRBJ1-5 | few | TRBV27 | CASSSPGQGNQPQHF | TGTGCCAGCAGTTCGCCGGGACAGGGCAATCAGCCCCAGCATTTT
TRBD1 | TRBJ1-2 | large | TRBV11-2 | CASSTRDSIYAGYTF | TGTGCCAGCAGCACCCGGGACAGTATCTATGCGGGCTACACCTTC
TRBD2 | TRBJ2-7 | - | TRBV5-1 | CASSFFTSGPIYEQYF | TGCGCCAGCAGTTTCTTCACTAGCGGGCCTATCTACGAGCAGTACTTC
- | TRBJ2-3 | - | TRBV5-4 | CASSSRTQYTDTQYF | TGTGCCAGCAGCTCCCGGACTCAATACACAGATACGCAGTATTTT
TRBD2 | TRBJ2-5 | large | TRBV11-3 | CASSPGLAGLEETQYF | TGTGCCAGCAGCCCGGGACTAGCGGGCTTGGAAGAGACCCAGTACTTC
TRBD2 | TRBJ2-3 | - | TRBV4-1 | CASSQPGLAGVGRDSGSTDTQYF | TGCGCCAGCAGCCAACCTGGACTAGCGGGAGTAGGTCGGGACTCGGGAAGCACAGATACGCAGTATTTT
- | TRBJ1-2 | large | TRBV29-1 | CSVERGSTYGYTF | TGCAGCGTTGAAAGGGGTTCCACCTATGGCTACACCTTC
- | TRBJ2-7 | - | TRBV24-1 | CATSDSLSSYEQYF | TGTGCCACCAGTGACAGCTTAAGCTCCTACGAGCAGTACTTC
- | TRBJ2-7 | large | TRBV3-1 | CASSQGSSYEQYF | TGTGCCAGCAGCCAAGGGAGTTCCTACGAGCAGTACTTC
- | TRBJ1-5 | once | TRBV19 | CASTTGRGSGQPQHF | TGTGCCAGCACCACCGGTCGGGGGTCCGGGCAGCCCCAGCATTTT
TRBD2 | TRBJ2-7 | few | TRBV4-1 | CASSQTSGLAGDEQYF | TGCGCCAGCAGCCAGACCTCCGGACTAGCAGGTGACGAGCAGTACTTC
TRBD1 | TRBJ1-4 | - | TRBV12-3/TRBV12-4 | CASSLSRRGTGNEKLFF | TGTGCCAGCAGTTTATCGCGTCGAGGGACAGGGAATGAAAAACTGTTTTTT
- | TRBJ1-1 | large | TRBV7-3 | CASGKTATSTEAFF | TGTGCCAGCGGAAAGACAGCAACTAGCACTGAAGCTTTCTTT
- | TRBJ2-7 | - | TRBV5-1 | CASSLDVVLSEQYF | TGCGCCAGCAGCTTGGACGTCGTCCTAAGCGAGCAGTACTTC
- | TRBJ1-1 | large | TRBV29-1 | CSVEDLRDVEAFF | TGCAGCGTTGAAGATCTCCGGGACGTTGAAGCTTTCTTT
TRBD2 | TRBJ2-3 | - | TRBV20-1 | CSATRGLAGVYF | TGCAGTGCTACGCGAGGACTAGCGGGAGTCTATTTT
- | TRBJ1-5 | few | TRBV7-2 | CASSRNNQPQHF | TGTGCCAGCAGCCGTAACAATCAGCCCCAGCATTTT
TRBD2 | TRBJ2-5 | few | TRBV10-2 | CASWSGGGTQYF | TGCGCCAGTTGGAGCGGGGGGGGGACCCAGTACTTC
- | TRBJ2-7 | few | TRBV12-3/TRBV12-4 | CASSAPKGSAGHEQYF | TGTGCCAGCAGTGCCCCTAAGGGCTCAGCGGGCCACGAGCAGTACTTC
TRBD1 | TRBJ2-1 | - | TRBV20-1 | CSATTGTGFSNEQFF | TGCAGTGCCACTACCGGGACAGGGTTCAGCAATGAGCAGTTCTTC
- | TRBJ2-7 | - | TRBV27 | CASSSPGPGMVEQYF | TGTGCCAGCAGCTCTCCGGGACCCGGCATGGTCGAGCAGTACTTC
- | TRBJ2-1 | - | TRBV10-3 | CAISLDTYNEQFF | TGTGCCATCAGCCTGGACACCTACAATGAGCAGTTCTTC
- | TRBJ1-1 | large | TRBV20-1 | CSASLLGQNTEAFF | TGCAGTGCTTCGCTATTGGGACAGAACACTGAAGCTTTCTTT
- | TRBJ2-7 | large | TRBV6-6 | CASGQRKAEQYF | TGTGCCAGCGGCCAACGCAAGGCCGAGCAGTACTTC
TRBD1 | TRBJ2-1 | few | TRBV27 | CASTSPGQGGNEQFF | TGTGCCAGCACCTCGCCGGGACAGGGGGGGAATGAGCAGTTCTTC
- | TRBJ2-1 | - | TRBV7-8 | CASILGGPVPSF | TGTGCCAGCATATTGGGCGGGCCCGTACCATCCTTC
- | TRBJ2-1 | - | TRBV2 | CASSGQIYNEQFF | TGTGCCAGCAGTGGACAGATCTACAATGAGCAGTTCTTC
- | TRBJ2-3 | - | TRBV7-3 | CASSFRRTDTQYF | TGTGCCAGCAGCTTTCGGAGGACAGATACGCAGTATTTT
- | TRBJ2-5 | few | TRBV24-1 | CATSEVAEETQYF | TGTGCCACCAGTGAAGTAGCGGAAGAGACCCAGTACTTC
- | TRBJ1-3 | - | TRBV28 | CASIHQTENTIYF | TGTGCCAGCATACATCAGACTGAAAACACCATATATTTT
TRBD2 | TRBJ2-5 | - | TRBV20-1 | CSATPLAENNQETQYF | TGCAGTGCTACTCCTCTAGCGGAAAATAACCAAGAGACCCAGTACTTC
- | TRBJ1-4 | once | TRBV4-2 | CASSQVRGSEGKEKLFF | TGTGCCAGCAGCCAAGTCCGGGGCTCTGAGGGGAAGGAAAAACTGTTTTTT
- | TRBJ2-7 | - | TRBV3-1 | CASSQVGATSYEQYF | TGTGCCAGCAGCCAAGTGGGGGCTACTTCCTACGAGCAGTACTTC
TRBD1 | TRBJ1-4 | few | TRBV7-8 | CASSLARGTGGTNEKLFF | TGTGCCAGCAGCTTAGCCCGCGGGACAGGGGGCACTAATGAAAAACTGTTTTTT